This note documents a single T cell receptor (beta chain) sequence. Only a few counts were recorded for this clone. There is no known antigen for this receptor. Base quality data are lacking; no much larger clone is found one base away. These data originate in a study of blood T cell repertoires in COVID-19 (dated by TCRdb to 2020 to 2022). Regarding the study in general: Samples covering the acute and convalescent phases of COVID-19 were provided by collaborators in the United States, Italy and Spain. The prospective study material was composed of cDNA or gDNA derived from T cells, B-cell-depleted T cells, or PBMCs. The dataset comprised deeply sampled blood TCRbeta repertoires from subjects exposed to, actively infected with, or recovered from COVID-19. The repertoires were released in a freely available public database meant as a resource for research on the immune response to SARS-CoV-2. The samples were drawn from the first 160 participants of the ongoing ImmuneRACE study and from some 1,300 subjects provided by 6 global collaborators. A de-identified subject ID, COVID-19 status, age in years and sex were almost always included in the sample metadata. Where HLA class I and class II types were available, the types were taken from metadata supplied by the sample provider, not from assay-based typing. General conclusions and limits of the study: The quantity of clinical and demographic metadata differed by source and by participant and was supplied without curation.

Collaborating institutions collected whole blood in K2EDTA tubes following their own protocols. Collaborator samples were shipped for TCRbeta analysis as frozen whole blood, isolated PBMCs, or DNA extracted from either sample type. TCRbeta CDR3 regions were amplified from genomic DNA using the immunoSEQ Assay, a bias-controlled multiplex PCR. Under the source paper's analysis protocol: The number of nucleated cells in each sample was estimated from the amplification of reference gene primers within the assay. Sequence reads were collapsed and filtered to measure the absolute abundance of every unique TCRbeta CDR3 rearrangement. Productive Simpson clonality was computed per sample as the square root of Simpson's diversity index over productive rearrangements. TCRdb holds this immuneACCESS table with in-frame rearrangements only. Some clones are missing; in checked studies, unresolved V genes explain under half, and the rest has no known cause. V, J and clone size reflect that table, while D and trimming were determined from the DNA. Recorded for this sample are 70,000 to 85,000 clones; more than 75% of them occurred a single time. The top ten hold around 9.3% of the sample.

The CDR3 contains 12 residues, cysteine and phenylalanine counted. Only CDR3 DNA remains: 36 bases, in frame from the first base. CDR1 SQVTM and CDR2 ANQGSEA are derived from the germline V gene. Relative to germline, V is 0 bases shorter and J is 14 bases shorter, with 16 bases between their ends. The clonotype originates from a man aged 55 to 69 with acute or convalescent COVID-19. The V and J genes are TRBV29-1 and TRBJ1-1; tentative D gene TRBD1, with 5 bases matching. Sequencing was carried out using peripheral blood. The CDR3 protein sequence reads: CSVEDPGGEGFF. The DNA sequence follows: TGCAGCGTTGAAGATCCTGGGGGGGAGGGCTTCTTT.